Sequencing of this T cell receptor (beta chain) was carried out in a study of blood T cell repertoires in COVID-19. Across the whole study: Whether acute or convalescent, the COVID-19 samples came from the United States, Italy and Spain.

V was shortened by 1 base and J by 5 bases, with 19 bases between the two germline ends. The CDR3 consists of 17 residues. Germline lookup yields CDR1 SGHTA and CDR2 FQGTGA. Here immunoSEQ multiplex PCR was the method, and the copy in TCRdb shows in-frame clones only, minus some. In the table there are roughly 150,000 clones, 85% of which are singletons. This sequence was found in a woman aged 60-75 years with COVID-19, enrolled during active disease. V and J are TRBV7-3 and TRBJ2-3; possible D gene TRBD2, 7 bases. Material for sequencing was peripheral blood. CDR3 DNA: TGTGCCAGCAGCTTAAGATCCGGAGGGGGGGCCAAAGATACGCAGTATTTT. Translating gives CASSLRSGGGAKDTQYF.